This TCR beta chain comes out of a study of graft-versus-host responses after intestinal transplantation. For the study at large: Among the recipients, transplants were multivisceral, liver-intestinal, or isolated intestinal. Among the recipients, all got anti-thymocyte globulin induction and then tacrolimus and steroids for about 3 years.

Study findings and constraints: High graft-versus-host to host-versus-graft clonal ratios were seen in allografts of patients with graft-donor T cell macrochimerism.

Trimming pared 6 bases from V and 3 bases from J, leaving 11 bases between. The CDR3 covers 13 residues. Germline V CDR1 and CDR2: MNHNS, SASEGT. Comment on this clone: The antigen remains unidentified.

Only in-frame clones appear in the TCRdb table, and some are missing; sequencing was by immunoSEQ multiplex PCR. The data contain approximately 92,000 clones, 75% to 95% of them seen just once; the ten biggest clones take up around 6%. The TCR was taken from a human donor who received an intestinal transplant. The chain uses TRBV6-1 and TRBJ1-1; D gene unclear. The sequences come from unstimulated CD8+ T cells sorted from spleen or lymph node cells, collected before intestinal transplant. CDR3 in amino acids: CASSEIQYTEAFF. The CDR3 coding sequence is TGTGCCAGCAGCGAAATCCAGTACACTGAAGCTTTCTTT.